The 21 T cell receptor beta chains in this list originate from one sample, sequenced in a study of blood T cells in healthy people across ages. The use of a sample-barcoded 5' primer and a J-beta primer mix characterized a second PCR of roughly 7 to 12 cycles. TCRdb processed the 5' RACE reads anew with MiXCR; each CDR3 protein has one entry. The data hold 700,000 to 850,000 distinct CDR3 sequences, with roughly 40% observed a single time. Sequencing was done on a sample of blood. The source is a man aged 18 to 29 in good health.

This clonotype was seen only a few times. The chain recombines TRBV7-2 with TRBJ2-7; D gene uncertain. The CDR3 consists of 15 residues. Trimming left V 2 bases short and J 2 bases short, with 13 bases between. The germline V gene has CDR1 SGHTA and CDR2 FQGNSA. The CDR3 spells CASSLNGREAYEQYF. In nucleotides, the CDR3 is TGTGCCAGCAGCTTAAATGGCAGAGAGGCCTACGAGCAGTACTTC.

The chain employs TRBV12-3 or TRBV12-4 and TRBJ1-5; no clear D. The CDR3 has 16 amino acids. V was shortened by 3 bases and J by 2 bases, with 14 bases between the two germline ends. The chain's CDR3 is CASSFRSGVGNQPQHF. The CDR3 DNA reads as TGTGCCAGCAGTTTTAGGTCTGGGGTAGGCAATCAGCCCCAGCATTTT.

V usage is TRBV28 and J usage is TRBJ1-1; D is unresolved. CDR1 is MDHEN and CDR2 is SYDVKM in the germline V gene. Deletions cut 6 bases from V and 2 bases from J, with 10 bases between. The CDR3 loop spans 13 amino acids. The CDR3 DNA is TGTGCCAGCAGCCCGTTCTCAAACACTGAAGCTTTCTTT. Translated, it gives CASSPFSNTEAFF.

V is TRBV7-9 and J is TRBJ2-1, with a tentative D call TRBD1 (6 bases). Germline values: CDR1 SEHNR, CDR2 FQNEAQ (reference sequence). Between the trimmed V and J ends, which lost 6 bases and 0 bases, there was a span of 12 bases. This CDR3 region has 15 residues. This CDR3 is CASSRQESSYNEQFF. In nucleotides, the CDR3 is TGTGCCAGCAGTCGACAGGAGAGCTCCTACAATGAGCAGTTCTTC.

This clonotype was observed at least ten times. The chain uses TRBV7-3 and TRBJ2-1; possible D gene TRBD2, 5 bases. Germline V lookup: CDR1 SGHTA, CDR2 FQGTGA. The CDR3 is 13 residues long. Trimming pared 6 bases from V and 2 bases from J, leaving 8 bases between. The CDR3 nucleotides are TGTGCCAGCAGTAGCGCACCCTACAATGAGCAGTTCTTC. It specifies CASSSAPYNEQFF.

The sample holds many counts of this clonotype. The V call is TRBV6-6, the J call TRBJ1-2; 8 nucleotides match TRBD1. CDR1 is MNHNY, CDR2 SVGAGI, per germline (reference sequence). The V gene end was trimmed by 0 bases and the J gene end by 6 bases; junction bases not matched to a gene: 6. This CDR3 comprises 15 residues. The CDR3 DNA is TGTGCCAGCAGTTACTCGAGACAGGGGACCCATGGCTACACCTTC. Amino acids: CASSYSRQGTHGYTF.

Details on this clonotype: Relative to the germline gene, one junction end is altered; a read error may explain this. The genes are TRBV18 and TRBJ2-3, with D unclear. Germline V gives CDR1 KGHSH, CDR2 LQKENI. The CDR3 is 12 residues long. CDR3 residues: CASAPYTDTQYF. The CDR3 DNA follows: TGCGCCAGCGCACCGTACACAGATACGCAGTATTTT.

The chain is built from TRBV20-1 and TRBJ2-5; D is perhaps TRBD1 or TRBD2 (5 bases each). The CDR3 is made up of 15 amino acids. Germline V lookup: CDR1 DFQATT, CDR2 SNEGSKA (reference sequence). V lost 0 bases and J 5 bases, leaving 16 bases between the germline ends. The CDR3 nucleotides read TGCAGTGCTAGAGATGGGGCCGGGATGGGGGAGACCCAGTACTTC. It translates to CSARDGAGMGETQYF.

This clonotype was observed many times. This chain uses TRBV4-2 with TRBJ2-4; D is unclear. The CDR3 length is 11 residues. Germline loops: CDR1 LGHNA, CDR2 YNFKEQ. Trimming removed 1 base at V and 9 bases at J, with 4 bases between. CDR3 DNA: TGTGCCAGCAGCCAAGGGCGCATTCAGTACTTC. It translates to CASSQGRIQYF.

The chain recombines TRBV6-5 with TRBJ1-2; no reliable D call. The CDR3 spans 14 residues. The ends were cut back, 0 bases at V and 4 bases at J, with 9 bases in the middle. In germline, CDR1 is MNHEY, CDR2 SVGAGI. The CDR3 region has the DNA TGTGCCAGCAGTTACTCGAGACGTTTCTATGGCTACACCTTC. It specifies CASSYSRRFYGYTF.

The chain carries TRBV15 and TRBJ1-2; 10 nucleotides align to TRBD1. Germline assignment: CDR1 LNHNV and CDR2 YYDKDF (reference sequence). Trimming cost V 5 bases and J 2 bases; bases outside gene matches: 5. This CDR3 comprises 15 residues. The CDR3 region is CATSDDRGRNYGYTF. In DNA, the CDR3 is TGTGCCACCAGCGATGACAGGGGGCGAAACTATGGCTACACCTTC.

The chain has TRBV10-3 and TRBJ2-1; D is uncertain. The germline gives CDR1 ENHRY, CDR2 SYGVKD. This CDR3 has 14 amino acids. V lost 11 bases and J 0 bases, leaving 14 bases between the germline ends. The CDR3 DNA sequence: TGTGCCGCACGGAAACAGAGCTCCTACAATGAGCAGTTCTTC. Encoded protein: CAARKQSSYNEQFF.

V gene TRBV20-1 combines with J gene TRBJ2-1; D is undetermined. Germline V CDR1 and CDR2: DFQATT, SNEGSKA (reference sequence). Trimming took off 0 bases at V and 6 bases at J, with 9 bases between the two ends. The CDR3 is made up of 13 amino acids. The CDR3 nucleotides read TGCAGTGCTAGAGATGGTAGTTCCAATGAGCAGTTCTTC. It specifies CSARDGSSNEQFF.

The chain carries TRBV24-1 and TRBJ2-5; TRBD2 matches 11 bases. Germline V lookup: CDR1 KGHDR, CDR2 SFDVKD. The J segment lost 11 bases and the V segment lost 3 bases, leaving 16 bases of the junction unmatched. This CDR3 is 17 amino acids long. In DNA form, the CDR3 reads TGTGCCACCAGTGATCCGACTAGCGGGGCCTCCTACAATGAGCAGTACTTC. Translation gives CATSDPTSGASYNEQYF.

The rearrangement links TRBV14 to TRBJ2-3; 9 bases line up with TRBD1. Looked up from germline, CDR1 is SGHDN and CDR2 is FVKESK. The CDR3 has 19 residues. Trimming took 3 bases from V and 4 from J; bases not matched to a gene: 17. The CDR3, as DNA: TGTGCCAGCAGCCATACGACCCTACAGGGGGCATTTGGCCCAGATACGCAGTATTTT. Protein product: CASSHTTLQGAFGPDTQYF.

This clonotype was seen only a few times. The J gene is TRBJ2-1, the V gene TRBV7-9; D not certain. The tail of the sequence fits TRBJ2-7 better, so the J call may be wrong. Germline values: CDR1 SEHNR, CDR2 FQNEAQ (reference sequence). The CDR3 covers 14 residues. DNA for the CDR3: TGTGCCAGCAGCGTCATGGGCTCCTACAATGAGCAGTACTTC. This codes for CASSVMGSYNEQYF.

The rearrangement joins TRBV5-1 to TRBJ1-2, with D possibly TRBD1 on 5 matching bases. From germline, CDR1 is SGHRS and CDR2 YFSETQ. The CDR3 runs to 13 residues. Trimming took off 4 bases at V and 3 bases at J, with 10 bases between the two ends. The CDR3 sequence: CASSTQAHYGYTF. DNA for the CDR3: TGCGCCAGCAGCACACAGGCCCACTATGGCTACACCTTC.

On this clonotype: A read error may explain this, as a much larger clone is one base away. The V and J genes are TRBV12-3 or TRBV12-4 and TRBJ1-5; TRBD1 might be the D (6 bases). V was clipped by 5 bases and J by 0 bases, with 14 bases between them. The CDR3 totals 16 residues. CDR3 amino acids: CASSPRTAYSNQPQHF. CDR3 bases: TGTGCCAGCAGTCCGAGGACAGCGTATAGCAATCAGCCCCAGCATTTT.

V gene TRBV28 combines with J gene TRBJ2-1; no clear D gene. CDR3 size: 13 residues. V was clipped by 6 bases and J by 4 bases, with 10 bases between them. Germline values: CDR1 MDHEN, CDR2 SYDVKM. In DNA, the CDR3 is TGTGCCAGCAGGCCGCCCGCGTACAATGAGCAGTTCTTC. It codes for CASRPPAYNEQFF. Looking up the rest from reference TRBV28 and TRBJ2-1 gives the full variable domain: DVKVTQSSRYLVKRTGEKVFLECVQDMDHENMFWYRQDPGLGLRLIYFSYDVKMKEKGDIPEGYSVSREKKERFSLILESASTNQTSMYLCASRPPAYNEQFFGPGTRLTVL.

The chain has TRBV5-1 and TRBJ2-3; perhaps TRBD1 as D (6 bases). CDR3 length: 15 residues. Germline CDR1 reads SGHRS; CDR2 reads YFSETQ. Between the trimmed V and J ends, which lost 2 bases and 4 bases, there was a span of 14 bases. Here the CDR3 reads CASSLAGVGADTQYF. For the CDR3, the DNA is TGCGCCAGCAGCTTAGCAGGGGTTGGGGCAGATACGCAGTATTTT.

This clonotype showed up many times. This chain uses TRBV4-2 with TRBJ2-3; D may correspond to TRBD1 or TRBD2 (5 bases each). CDR3 length: 18 residues. The V and J ends lost 1 base and 3 bases respectively, with 20 bases between them. CDR1 is LGHNA and CDR2 is YNFKEQ in the germline V gene. The CDR3 sequence is CASSQVGLSEGSTDTQYF. The CDR3 region has the DNA TGTGCCAGCAGCCAAGTGGGGTTAAGTGAGGGGTCAACAGATACGCAGTATTTT.